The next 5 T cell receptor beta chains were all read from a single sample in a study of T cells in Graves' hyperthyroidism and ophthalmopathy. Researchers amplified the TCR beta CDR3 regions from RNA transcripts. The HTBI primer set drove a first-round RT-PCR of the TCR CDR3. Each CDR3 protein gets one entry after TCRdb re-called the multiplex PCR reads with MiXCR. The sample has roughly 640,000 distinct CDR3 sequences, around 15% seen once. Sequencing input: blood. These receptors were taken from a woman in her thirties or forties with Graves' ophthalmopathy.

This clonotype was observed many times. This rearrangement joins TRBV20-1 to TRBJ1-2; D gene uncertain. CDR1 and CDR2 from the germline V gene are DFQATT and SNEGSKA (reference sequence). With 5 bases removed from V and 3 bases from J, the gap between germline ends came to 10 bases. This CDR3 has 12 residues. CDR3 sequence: CSAQGRDYGYTF. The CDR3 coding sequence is TGCAGTGCTCAAGGGCGGGACTATGGCTACACCTTC.

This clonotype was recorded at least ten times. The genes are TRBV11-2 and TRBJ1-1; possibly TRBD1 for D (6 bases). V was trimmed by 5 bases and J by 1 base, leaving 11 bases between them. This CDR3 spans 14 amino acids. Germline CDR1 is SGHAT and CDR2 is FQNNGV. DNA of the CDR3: TGTGCCAGCAGCGGTTACAGGGAGAACACTGAAGCTTTCTTT. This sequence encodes CASSGYRENTEAFF.

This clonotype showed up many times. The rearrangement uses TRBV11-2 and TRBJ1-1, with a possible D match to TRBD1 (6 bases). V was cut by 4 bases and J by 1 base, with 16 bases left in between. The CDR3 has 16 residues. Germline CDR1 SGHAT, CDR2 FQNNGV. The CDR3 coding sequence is TGTGCCAGCAGCTCCACGCGGGGACACCCGAACACTGAAGCTTTCTTT. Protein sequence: CASSSTRGHPNTEAFF. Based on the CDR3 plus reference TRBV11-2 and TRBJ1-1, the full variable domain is EAGVAQSPRYKIIEKRQSVAFWCNPISGHATLYWYQQILGQGPKLLIQFQNNGVVDDSQLPKDRFSAERLKGVDSTLKIQPAKLEDSAVYLCASSSTRGHPNTEAFFGQGTRLTVV.

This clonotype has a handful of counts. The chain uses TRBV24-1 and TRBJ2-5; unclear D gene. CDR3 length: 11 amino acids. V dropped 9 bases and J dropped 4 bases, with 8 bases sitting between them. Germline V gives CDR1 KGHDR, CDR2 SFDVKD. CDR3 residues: CATEQRETQYF. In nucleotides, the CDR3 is TGTGCCACCGAGCAAAGAGAGACCCAGTACTTC.

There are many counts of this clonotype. The CDR3: CSARGSGTSETYEQYF. In DNA, the CDR3 is TGCAGTGCTAGAGGATCCGGGACTAGCGAGACCTACGAGCAGTACTTC. The chain combines TRBV20-1 with TRBJ2-7; 10 nucleotides match TRBD2. The J segment lost 2 bases and the V segment lost 1 base, leaving 8 bases of the junction unmatched. Germline-derived CDR1 and CDR2 are DFQATT and SNEGSKA (reference sequence). The CDR3 runs 16 residues.